This passage covers 5 T cell receptor beta chains from one sample sequenced in a study of cytomegalovirus exposure and HLA in healthy donors. PCR involved 60 Vbeta and 13 Jbeta primers. TCRdb keeps only in-frame clones here, not all; method: immunoSEQ multiplex PCR. The data hold 150,000 to 200,000 clones, with around four fifths observed a single time. The sequenced sample was PBMCs. These receptors originate from a female donor in good health and CMV-seronegative.

J is TRBJ1-2 and V is TRBV5-1; possibly TRBD1 for D (5 bases). V lost 0 bases to trimming and J lost 4 bases, with 16 bases between them. This CDR3 is built from 16 residues. Germline values: CDR1 SGHRS, CDR2 YFSETQ. The DNA of the CDR3 is TGCGCCAGCAGCTTGGAGGGCGGGGCGCGGCTCTATGGCTACACCTTC. Amino acids: CASSLEGGARLYGYTF.

This chain connects TRBV18 to TRBJ2-7; 8 bases are a match to TRBD1. Germline lookup yields CDR1 KGHSH and CDR2 LQKENI. With V trimmed by 5 bases and J by 3 bases, 6 bases remained unmatched. The CDR3 runs to 14 residues. The CDR3 is CASSRTGQGYEQYF. DNA of the CDR3: TGTGCCAGCTCAAGAACAGGACAGGGCTACGAGCAGTACTTC.

This chain joins TRBV19 and TRBJ1-3; D is possibly TRBD1 (6 bases). Trimming left V 4 bases short and J 3 bases short, with 16 bases between. There are 16 residues in the CDR3. Germline CDR1 is LNHDA and CDR2 is SQIVND (reference sequence). CDR3 DNA sequence: TGTGCCAGTAGTAGTTGGGACATTGGGGATGGAAACACCATATATTTT. Translating it yields CASSSWDIGDGNTIYF.

The J gene is TRBJ2-5, the V gene TRBV30; 10 bases fit TRBD1. The V gene's germline CDR1 is GTSNPN and CDR2 SVGIG (reference sequence). V lost 4 bases to trimming and J lost 5 bases; unmatched junction nucleotides: 7. This CDR3 has 14 residues. The CDR3 DNA reads TGTGCCTGGAATTCCGACAGGGGGCTTGAGACCCAGTACTTC. Encoded protein: CAWNSDRGLETQYF.

This chain connects TRBV30 to TRBJ2-7; 7 bases align to TRBD2. V was pared by 3 bases and J by 0 bases, with 5 bases of the junction left unmatched. The CDR3 loop spans 14 amino acids. The germline gives CDR1 GTSNPN, CDR2 SVGIG (reference sequence). In DNA form, the CDR3 reads TGTGCCTGGAGCGAGGGCGGGAGCTCCTACGAGCAGTACTTC. It specifies CAWSEGGSSYEQYF.